This TCR beta chain derives from a study of T cell responses to AZD1222 COVID-19 vaccine (TCRdb year 2021). With regard to the full study: TCR sequencing was performed for 233 trial participants, of whom about 200 were given two doses of AZD1222 and around 26 were given two doses of MenACWY control vaccine. Trial participants were enrolled by age into 18-55, 56-69 and 70-plus year subgroups, with roughly 160, 29 and 62 TCR-sequenced participants respectively.

The research as a whole found: A significant rise in spike-specific TCR breadth and depth was observed after two AZD1222 doses relative to day 0 and relative to MenACWY recipients. Conclusions about previously exposed vaccinees are limited, since just five or six AZD1222 recipients were seropositive for SARS-CoV-2 at baseline. Because no samples from the day 14 peak response were available, repertoires could be characterized only after the peak T cell response. Epitopes outside the regions mutated in the B.1.351 and B.1.1.7 variants were reportedly recognized by nearly half of the unique spike-specific TCRs. Most participants were white British and females outnumbered males, and the authors suggested that clonal diversity may have been underestimated. The vaccine-associated CD4 TCRs covered the entire spike protein, and the dominant responses fell in regions 160-218 and 743-854. In the small 56-69-year group, the increase in depth fell short of significance, most likely because of low power.

This sample's time point label indicates: about 28 days (+/-7) after the second vaccine dose. AZD1222 recipients given second doses at about 4 weeks or at about 12 weeks were pooled, since spike-specific TCR depth and breadth were not found to differ between the two schedules. Samples from vaccinated people were obtained from the UK trials COV001 and COV002, which included a single-blind randomized controlled phase 2/3 trial of AZD1222 (ChAdOx1 nCoV-19) in healthy adults. Trial participant PBMC samples were collected at day 0 and day 28 after the second dose for TCRbeta chain sequencing. Compared with germline, V lacks 5 bases and J lacks 4 bases; bases without a gene match: 6. The germline V gene (reference sequence) yields SEHNR for CDR1 and FQNEAQ for CDR2. Inclusive of the bounding cysteine and phenylalanine, the CDR3 is 16 residues long. The sequence is cut down to CDR3 DNA, 48 bases in frame from base 1.

Comments on this clone: Its recognized antigen is unknown. Nothing much larger sits one base from this clone, and base qualities are not available.

The CDR3 regions of human TCRbeta chains were subjected to immunosequencing. Under the source paper's analysis protocol: Repertoire TCRs were matched against a reference library of SARS-CoV-2-specific TCRs generated with the MIRA antigen-specificity platform. Breadth was defined as the fraction of unique TCRs that were SARS-CoV-2-associated, and depth was defined as the fraction of total T cells that were SARS-CoV-2-associated. Each spike-specific TCR was assigned to its reactive spike region and to a CD4 or CD8 class using the MIRA data. Log10-transformed breadth and depth values were compared by one-way ANOVA with Sidak's multiple comparisons tests. TCRdb took this table from immuneACCESS and kept in-frame rearrangements with V and J called. Such tables lack part of the clones; where checked against another copy, unresolved V genes explain under half of the gap, and the rest is unexplained. V, J and clone size were drawn from that table, and D and trimming were deduced from the DNA. The sample yields approximately 140,000 clones; approximately 92% were counted once. Of the sample, 3% to 3.5% is held by the ten largest clones.

The receptor was derived from an adult who received the AZD1222 COVID-19 vaccine. Sequenced here: peripheral blood, sampled 28 days after the second AZD1222 dose. Here the chain combines TRBV7-9 and TRBJ2-2; 11 of the junction bases match TRBD2. The nucleotide sequence reads TGTGCCAGCAGCCAAGGACTAGCGGGTATCACCGGGGAGCTGTTTTTT. Translated, it gives CASSQGLAGITGELFF.